The 30 T cell receptor beta chains listed next were all sequenced from one sample in a study of T cells expressing NK-cell markers. From the 5' RACE reads, TCRdb lists one entry per CDR3 protein and no DNA. The sample has some 450,000 distinct CDR3 sequences. The sample consisted of blood T cells: a sorted CD56 or NKG2C T cell subset, CD4+ or CD8+ T cells, or bulk PBMC T cells (not recorded which). Receptors were obtained from a woman between 18 and 70 years old in good health.

The chain has TRBV6-2 or TRBV6-3 and TRBJ1-2; the D call of TRBD1 rests on TCRdb alone, since no DNA is present to check it. The CDR3 is 14 amino acids. Germline V CDR1 and CDR2: MNHEY, SVGEGT. The CDR3 here is CASTNYRDPYGYTF.

This chain uses TRBV20-1 with TRBJ1-5; TCRdb selects TRBD1, and the lack of DNA leaves this call unchecked. This CDR3 spans 15 amino acids. Germline V gives CDR1 DFQATT, CDR2 SNEGSKA (reference sequence). The CDR3 loop is CSARGRGALGQPQHF.

The CDR3 reads CATLVQYQETQYF. J is TRBJ2-5 and V is TRBV28; absent DNA, TCRdb's TRBD1 call cannot be checked. The germline CDR1 and CDR2 sequences are MDHEN and SYDVKM. The CDR3 length is 13 residues. Based on the CDR3 plus reference TRBV28 and TRBJ2-5, the full variable domain is DVKVTQSSRYLVKRTGEKVFLECVQDMDHENMFWYRQDPGLGLRLIYFSYDVKMKEKGDIPEGYSVSREKKERFSLILESASTNQTSMYLCATLVQYQETQYFGPGTRLLVL.

V usage is TRBV6-5 and J usage is TRBJ1-2. The germline V gene has CDR1 MNHEY and CDR2 SVGAGI. This CDR3 is 15 amino acids long. The chain's CDR3 is CASSSRQVTNYGYTF.

The chain couples TRBV9 to TRBJ1-2; no DNA is available, so the TRBD1 call from TCRdb remains unchecked. This CDR3 spans 15 amino acids. CDR1 and CDR2 (germline): SGDLS, YYNGEE. The CDR3 region is CASSPWTGPGYGYTF.

The rearrangement links TRBV7-9 to TRBJ1-2; TCRdb indicates TRBD1, and absent DNA this call remains unverified. Germline CDR1 and CDR2: SEHNR and FQNEAQ (reference sequence). The CDR3 is made up of 14 amino acids. CDR3 protein: CASSFGGSNYGYTF.

The chain joins TRBV5-1 to TRBJ1-2; there is no DNA to check the TCRdb D call of TRBD1. CDR3 length: 12 residues. Germline values: CDR1 SGHRS, CDR2 YFSETQ. The CDR3 sequence is CASSADRGGYTF.

This chain connects TRBV27 to TRBJ1-1. The CDR3 totals 14 residues. CDR1 and CDR2 (germline): MNHEY, SMNVEV (reference sequence). The CDR3: CASSFVGVGTEAFF.

J is TRBJ2-3 and V is TRBV11-1; there is no DNA to check the TCRdb D call of TRBD2. CDR3 length: 15 residues. The germline V gene encodes CDR1 SGHAT and CDR2 FQDESV (reference sequence). CDR3 sequence reads: CASSLLRETTDTQYF. Together with reference TRBV11-1 and TRBJ2-3, the CDR3 gives the full variable domain: EAEVAQSPRYKITEKSQAVAFWCDPISGHATLYWYRQILGQGPELLVQFQDESVVDDSQLPKDRFSAERLKGVDSTLKIQPAELGDSAMYLCASSLLRETTDTQYFGPGTRLTVL.

The gene calls are TRBV5-4 and TRBJ2-1; without DNA, the TCRdb call of TRBD2 cannot be checked. Germline CDR1 and CDR2: SGHNT and YYREEE (reference sequence). There are 19 residues in the CDR3. The CDR3 sequence: CASSSGGASGSFSHNEQFF.

The J gene is TRBJ2-1, the V gene TRBV5-5. The CDR3 consists of 12 residues. CDR1 and CDR2 (germline): SGHKS, YYEKEE (reference sequence). CDR3 protein: CASSHTGERQFF. The full variable domain, completed using reference TRBV5-5 and TRBJ2-1, is DAGVTQSPTHLIKTRGQQVTLRCSPISGHKSVSWYQQVLGQGPQFIFQYYEKEERGRGNFPDRFSARQFPNYSSELNVNALLLGDSALYLCASSHTGERQFFGPGTRLTVL.

V is TRBV9 and J is TRBJ1-2; the D call from TCRdb, TRBD1, cannot be confirmed without DNA. This CDR3 is built from 16 residues. The V gene's germline CDR1 is SGDLS and CDR2 YYNGEE. CDR3 in amino acids: CASSPLSGGINYGYTF.

The V gene is TRBV7-2, the J gene TRBJ1-5. This CDR3 region has 13 residues. Germline V gene lookup returns CDR1 SGHTA and CDR2 FQGNSA. The CDR3 loop is CASSVSPDQPQHF.

The rearrangement uses TRBV10-2 and TRBJ1-5; TCRdb's D call, TRBD1, is unchecked because there is no DNA. The germline gives CDR1 WSHSY, CDR2 SAAADI. The CDR3 loop spans 14 amino acids. The CDR3 protein is CASQGQGYNQPQHF.

This chain connects TRBV7-2 to TRBJ2-2; there is no DNA to check the TCRdb D call of TRBD1. Germline CDR1 SGHTA, CDR2 FQGNSA. The CDR3 is 14 amino acids. This CDR3 reads CASSSYRAGGELFF. The whole variable domain, filled in from reference TRBV7-2 and TRBJ2-2, reads GAGVSQSPSNKVTEKGKDVELRCDPISGHTALYWYRQSLGQGLEFLIYFQGNSAPDKSGLPSDRFSAERTGGSVSTLTIQRTQQEDSAVYLCASSSYRAGGELFFGEGSRLTVL.

V usage is TRBV7-2 and J usage is TRBJ1-4; the TCRdb D gene call, TRBD1, has no DNA to confirm it. CDR1 and CDR2 from the germline V gene are SGHTA and FQGNSA. The CDR3 consists of 16 residues. CDR3 protein: CASSLEGGATNEKLFF.

The chain has TRBV11-2 and TRBJ2-3; TCRdb's D call, TRBD2, is unchecked because there is no DNA. The CDR3 loop spans 18 amino acids. Per germline, CDR1 SGHAT and CDR2 FQNNGV. The CDR3 sequence: CASSAPLTSGGAGDTQYF.

The CDR3 loop is CATSGGTYEQYF. J is TRBJ2-7 and V is TRBV24-1; lacking DNA, the TRBD1 call made by TCRdb goes unchecked. This CDR3 has 12 amino acids. Germline CDR1 KGHDR, CDR2 SFDVKD.

The chain is built from TRBV19 and TRBJ1-1; TCRdb outputs TRBD1, but without DNA this stays unchecked. From germline, CDR1 is LNHDA and CDR2 SQIVND (reference sequence). The length of the CDR3 is 15 residues. The CDR3: CASSIASTGAAEAFF.

This chain connects TRBV5-6 to TRBJ1-2; TCRdb proposes TRBD1, but this gene call is untestable without DNA. The CDR3 has 14 amino acids. Germline V gene data show CDR1 as SGHDT and CDR2 as YYEEEE. The CDR3 loop is CASRGRGQVYGYTF.

The chain is built from TRBV5-1 and TRBJ2-5; lacking DNA, the TRBD1 call made by TCRdb goes unchecked. This CDR3 comprises 15 residues. The germline gives CDR1 SGHRS, CDR2 YFSETQ. The CDR3: CASSLPGGGQETQYF. The full variable domain, its missing parts supplied by reference TRBV5-1 and TRBJ2-5, is KAGVTQTPRYLIKTRGQQVTLSCSPISGHRSVSWYQQTPGQGLQFLFEYFSETQRNKGNFPGRFSGRQFSNSRSEMNVSTLELGDSALYLCASSLPGGGQETQYFGPGTRLLVL.

This chain uses TRBV29-1 with TRBJ2-1; with no DNA, the TCRdb D assignment of TRBD1 cannot be verified. The CDR3 contains 15 residues. In germline, CDR1 is SQVTM, CDR2 ANQGSEA. This CDR3 reads CSYHGPGSGYNEQFF.

This sequence joins TRBV9 and TRBJ2-1; TCRdb outputs TRBD2, but without DNA this stays unchecked. The CDR3 length is 16 residues. CDR1 and CDR2 (germline): SGDLS, YYNGEE. The CDR3 reads CASSARLAGLDNEQFF.

The chain recombines TRBV30 with TRBJ1-5; TCRdb outputs TRBD1, but without DNA this stays unchecked. Per germline, CDR1 GTSNPN and CDR2 SVGIG (reference sequence). There are 16 residues in the CDR3. CDR3 in amino acids: CAWSVQGQGVDQPQHF. Supplemented by reference TRBV30 and TRBJ1-5, the full variable domain reads SQTIHQWPATLVQPVGSPLSLECTVEGTSNPNLYWYRQAAGRGLQLLFYSVGIGQISSEVPQNLSASRPQDRQFILSSKKLLLSDSGFYLCAWSVQGQGVDQPQHFGDGTRLSIL.

The V and J genes are TRBV28 and TRBJ2-7; there is no DNA to check the TCRdb D call of TRBD1. The CDR3 extends over 15 amino acids. Germline V lookup: CDR1 MDHEN, CDR2 SYDVKM. CDR3 loop: CASSVPGQGFHEQYF.

The rearrangement uses TRBV29-1 and TRBJ1-2; TCRdb designates TRBD1, a call that cannot be tested without DNA. Germline lookup yields CDR1 SQVTM and CDR2 ANQGSEA. The CDR3 is 12 residues long. The CDR3 protein is CSVIQGDYGYTF.

The V gene is TRBV5-6, the J gene TRBJ1-1; without DNA, the TCRdb call of TRBD1 cannot be checked. This CDR3 comprises 14 residues. Germline V gene sequence: CDR1 SGHDT, CDR2 YYEEEE. CDR3 residues: CASRPYGTEVEAFF.

V usage is TRBV10-1 and J usage is TRBJ1-1. Germline V lookup: CDR1 WNHNN, CDR2 SYGVQD (reference sequence). The CDR3 has 15 residues. The CDR3 reads CASSEGGRTNTEAFF.

This chain connects TRBV4-3 to TRBJ2-1; checking the TCRdb D call of TRBD2 is not possible without DNA. The germline V gene encodes CDR1 LGHNA and CDR2 YSLEER. This CDR3 is built from 18 residues. The CDR3 is CASSQDDASGGAGNEQFF.

J is TRBJ2-7 and V is TRBV7-8; no DNA is available, so the TRBD2 call from TCRdb remains unchecked. The germline gives CDR1 SGHVS, CDR2 FQNEAQ. The CDR3 spans 16 residues. The CDR3 loop is CASSLAAGLATYEQYF.